This T cell receptor beta chain was identified in a study of shared clonotypes between healthy human individuals. Clones were sequenced by immunoSEQ multiplex PCR, and TCRdb holds only the in-frame ones, with some missing. This table holds 950,000 to 1,100,000 clones, about 75% found once. The CDR3 is 12 residues long. The V gene lost 1 base and the J gene lost 15 bases, with 13 bases spanning the gap. Germline CDR1 and CDR2: SGHTA and FQGTGA. The V and J genes are TRBV7-3 and TRBJ2-1, with D perhaps being TRBD1 or TRBD2 (5 bases each). The sequencing sample was made of memory CD4+ T cells sorted from blood. Subset of the sample: CD45RA-negative fraction. This sequence originates from a man aged 18 to 35 in good health. CDR3 DNA sequence: TGTGCCAGCAGCTTAAATTTGGGACCGAGGTTCTTC. It yields the protein CASSLNLGPRFF.